The present T cell receptor beta chain was sequenced within a study of T cell repertoires in cytomegalovirus infection. Overall study context: In public TCR beta signatures, there were indications of both CMV infection and matching HLA type. General study findings and limits: Carriers of CMV and the relevant HLA type were discriminated by public TCR beta frequency. The study found HLA-C-restricted CMV-specific TCR beta clonotypes dominating the ex vivo response.

V gave up 4 bases and J gave up 8 bases; unmatched junction bases: 7. The CDR3 sequence is 14 residues long. Germline CDR1 and CDR2: SGDLS and YYNGEE. TCRdb re-analysed the reads in MiXCR, keeping a single row per CDR3 protein. Of about 230,000 distinct CDR3 sequences detected, over 20% appear once; the ten largest clones hold about 20%. Regarding this clonotype: Its specificity is unknown.

The chain couples TRBV9 to TRBJ2-1; 9 bases map to TRBD1. The sequenced sample consisted of CD8+ T cells from PBMCs. This sequence was found in a human donor in good health (CMV status not recorded). Some clones in this sample may be carry-over from other donors' samples. CDR3 residues: CASSPGTGKDEQFF. CDR3 sequence (DNA): TGTGCCAGCAGCCCCGGGACAGGGAAGGATGAGCAGTTCTTC.